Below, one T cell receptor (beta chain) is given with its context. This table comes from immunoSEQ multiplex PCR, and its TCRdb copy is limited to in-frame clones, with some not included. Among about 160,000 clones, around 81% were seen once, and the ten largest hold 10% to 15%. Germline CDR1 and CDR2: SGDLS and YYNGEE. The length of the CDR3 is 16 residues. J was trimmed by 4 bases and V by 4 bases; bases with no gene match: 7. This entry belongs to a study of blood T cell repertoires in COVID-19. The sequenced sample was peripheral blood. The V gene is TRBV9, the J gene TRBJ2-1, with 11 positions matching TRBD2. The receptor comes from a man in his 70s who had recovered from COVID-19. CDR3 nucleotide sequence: TGTGCCAGCAGCCTCTCCGGGACTAGCGGATACAATGAGCAGTTCTTC. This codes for CASSLSGTSGYNEQFF.